The rows below give T cell receptor beta chains drawn from one sample of a study of T cells in Graves' hyperthyroidism and ophthalmopathy. One entry per CDR3 protein, called by TCRdb with MiXCR from the multiplex PCR reads. The table lists some 580,000 distinct CDR3 sequences, roughly 16% of them singletons, with about 3.5% in the top ten. Sequencing input: blood. Receptor source: a middle-aged woman with Graves' ophthalmopathy. Each CDR3 is given with its conserved first and last residue. A D gene is named only where the DNA matches it firmly. Part of the rows lack a size; the others show once, few, many or a class for expanded clones.

v_call	clone_size	j_call	d_call	cdr3_nt	cdr3_aa
TRBV28	many	TRBJ2-7	.	TGTGCCAGCAGAGTGGGTAGCGCCTCCTACGAGCAGTACTTC	CASRVGSASYEQYF
TRBV11-2	many	TRBJ2-7	TRBD1	TGTGCCAGCAGCTTAGCGGGACAGGGCATCTACGAGCAGTACTTC	CASSLAGQGIYEQYF
TRBV11-2	many	TRBJ1-3	.	TGTGCCAGCAGTACTTTCAAGGGATCTGGAAACACCATATATTTT	CASSTFKGSGNTIYF
TRBV2	many	TRBJ1-1	.	TGTGCCAGCAGTGATACTACTGAAGCTTTCTTT	CASSDTTEAFF
TRBV5-4	.	TRBJ2-6	.	TGTGCCAGCAGCGCAGGACAGTTCTTCTCTGGGGCCAACGTCCTGACTTTC	CASSAGQFFSGANVLTF
TRBV4-1	few	TRBJ2-2	.	TGCGCCAGCAGCCAAGCCCAAAGTTGGGTGGCCGGGGAGCTGTTTTTT	CASSQAQSWVAGELFF
TRBV5-1	few	TRBJ2-1	.	TGCGCCAGCAGCTCAGACAGTATCTCCTACAATGAGCAGTTCTTC	CASSSDSISYNEQFF
TRBV9	few	TRBJ1-3	.	TGTGCCAGCACGAGGCCTGGAAACACCATATATTTT	CASTRPGNTIYF
TRBV2	many	TRBJ1-4	TRBD1	TGTGCCAGCAGTTCTGACAGGGCAACTAATGAAAAACTGTTTTTT	CASSSDRATNEKLFF
TRBV5-1	few	TRBJ1-2	TRBD1	TGCGCCAGCAGCAATGGACAGGGGGGGTATGGCTACACCTTC	CASSNGQGGYGYTF
TRBV27	.	TRBJ2-5	TRBD1	TGTGCCACCTCCATCTCACGACAGGGACAAGAGACCCAGTACTTC	CATSISRQGQETQYF
TRBV12-3/TRBV12-4	.	TRBJ2-4	.	TGTGCCAGCAGGGGAGGGGGCAAACAAGCCAAAAAGATTCAGTACTTC	CASRGGGKQAKKIQYF
TRBV19	few	TRBJ2-7	TRBD2	TGTGCCAGTAGTGTGAGGCGGGGGAGCGACGAGCAGTACTTC	CASSVRRGSDEQYF
TRBV27	many	TRBJ2-1	TRBD1	TGTGCCAGCAGTTTGGTCGGGACAGCGGCCTACAATGAGCAGTTCTTC	CASSLVGTAAYNEQFF
TRBV6-5	few	TRBJ1-1	.	TGTGCCAGCAGTTACGCGGCAGGTCCTCTGGGGAACACTGAAGCTTTCTTT	CASSYAAGPLGNTEAFF
TRBV12-3/TRBV12-4	many	TRBJ1-5	.	TGTGCCAGCAGTTTAGAATCTTATAGCAATCAGCCCCAGCATTTT	CASSLESYSNQPQHF
TRBV28	many	TRBJ2-3	TRBD2	TGTGCCAGCAGTTTATATGCAGCGGGGGGGCCGGGTGATACGCAGTATTTT	CASSLYAAGGPGDTQYF
TRBV7-8	few	TRBJ2-7	.	TGTGCCAGCAGCTTAGTAAAGGCAGGGAAAACCTACGAGCAGTACTTC	CASSLVKAGKTYEQYF
TRBV5-1	many	TRBJ2-1	TRBD1	TGCGCCAGCAGCTACAAGGGGGCGGGCCAAACAGACAATGAGCAGTTCTTC	CASSYKGAGQTDNEQFF
TRBV29-1	many	TRBJ2-7	TRBD2	TGCAGCGTGACGCCGGGACTAGCGGGAGGCCACGAGCAGTACTTC	CSVTPGLAGGHEQYF
TRBV3-1	.	TRBJ1-2	.	TGTGCCAGCAGCCAAGCCCTCTCGACAGCTAACTATGGCTACACCTTC	CASSQALSTANYGYTF
TRBV30	.	TRBJ1-3	.	TGTGCCTGGAGTGTGGGACTCTCTGGAAACACCATATATTTT	CAWSVGLSGNTIYF
TRBV20-1	many	TRBJ2-1	TRBD1	TGCAGTGCAAGCTACGGGACAGCGATCTACAATGAGCAGTTCTTC	CSASYGTAIYNEQFF
TRBV6-9	.	TRBJ2-1	.	TGTGCCAGCAGTTACGCGCAAACATACAATGAGCAGTTCTTC	CASSYAQTYNEQFF
TRBV9	few	TRBJ2-3	.	TGTGCCAGCAGCGTAGACCAGGGATCAGATACGCAGTATTTT	CASSVDQGSDTQYF
TRBV9	few	TRBJ2-7	TRBD2	TGTGCCAGCAGCGTAGGGGGTAGCGGGAGCTCCTACGAGCAGTACTTC	CASSVGGSGSSYEQYF
TRBV12-3/TRBV12-4	few	TRBJ1-2	.	TGTGCCAGCAGTTTACAACAGGGACCTGAAGCTAACTATGGCTACACCTTC	CASSLQQGPEANYGYTF
TRBV2	many	TRBJ1-1	.	TGTGCCAGCAGTGAGAAGCTCAAAGCTTTCTTT	CASSEKLKAFF
TRBV6-1	many	TRBJ1-1	TRBD1	TGTGCCAGCAGAGCTTCCTTGGACAGGGGCTGGACTGAAGCTTTCTTT	CASRASLDRGWTEAFF
TRBV10-3	.	TRBJ1-1	TRBD1	TGTGCCATCAGTGAGTCGAACGGAATGGAGACAGGGGTCTTT	CAISESNGMETGVF
TRBV7-9	.	TRBJ2-1	.	TGTGCCAGCAGCCCCCTGAGCGCGGTACAATACAATGAGCAGTTCTTC	CASSPLSAVQYNEQFF
TRBV19	few	TRBJ2-7	.	TGTGCCAGTAGTCCTGGGACAAATACCTACGAGCAGTACTTC	CASSPGTNTYEQYF
TRBV28	many	TRBJ2-7	.	TGTGCCAGTAGTTTATCAGGGAACTACGAGCAGTACTTC	CASSLSGNYEQYF
TRBV5-8	.	TRBJ1-2	TRBD1	TGTGCCAGCTTTTTTCAGGGGGCGTATGGCTACACCTTC	CASFFQGAYGYTF
TRBV11-2	many	TRBJ2-7	.	TGTGCCAGCAGCCTAGGGGACCTAACCTACGAGCAGTACTTC	CASSLGDLTYEQYF
TRBV28	many	TRBJ2-1	.	TGTGCCAGCAGAAGGGAACTCGCCTACAATGAGCAGTTCTTC	CASRRELAYNEQFF
TRBV6-5	.	TRBJ2-1	.	TGTGCCAGCAGTTACGGACTACAGGGAAGCTACAATGAGCAGTTCTTC	CASSYGLQGSYNEQFF
TRBV6-5	.	TRBJ2-5	.	TGTGCCAGCAGTTACTCCGCTAACTTCCCCAGAGAGACCCAGTACTTC	CASSYSANFPRETQYF
TRBV24-1	few	TRBJ2-7	.	TGTGCCACCACTACGGGACACTCAACCTACGAGCAGTACTTC	CATTTGHSTYEQYF
TRBV9	.	TRBJ2-3	.	TGTGCCAGCAGCCCCGCGGGACGGTCTGTGACAGATACGCAGTATTTT	CASSPAGRSVTDTQYF
TRBV29-1	few	TRBJ1-1	TRBD1	TGCAGCGTCCAAGGACAGGGTGGAACTGAAGCTTTCTTT	CSVQGQGGTEAFF